The source of this TCR beta chain is a study of T cells in women clearing cervical HPV infection. In the study overall: Cases were women with histologically confirmed HPV16-related CIN3 or worse, including a couple of invasive cancers.

TCRdb's copy holds only in-frame clones and misses some; the assay was immunoSEQ multiplex PCR. The table counts about 21,000 clones; over 7.5% lies in the top ten. Germline assignment: CDR1 DFQATT and CDR2 SNEGSKA (reference sequence). The V and J ends lost 3 bases and 2 bases, in that order; junction bases with no gene match: 23. The CDR3 loop spans 20 amino acids. Turning to this clone: The CDR3 extends 3 residues past the end of the read, so its final part is completed from the germline J gene.

V gene TRBV20-1 combines with J gene TRBJ2-5; 8 nucleotides agree with TRBD2. This receptor was identified in a woman between 18 and 75 years old with a cervical HPV16 infection that either progressed to CIN3+ or cleared (not recorded which). Sequences were obtained from blood buffy coat. The CDR3 region is CSAREEVEGLVGVSQETQYF. The CDR3 DNA, read in part, is TGCAGTGCTAGGGAGGAGGTGGAGGGACTAGTTGGAGTGTCACAAGAGACC.